Below are 8 T cell receptor beta chains sequenced from a single sample in a study of sequential checkpoint blockade in melanoma. Clones were sequenced by immunoSEQ multiplex PCR, and TCRdb holds only the in-frame ones, with some missing. The sample yields about 20,000 clones, approximately 80% seen once. This sample's treatment: randomized to nivolumab then ipilimumab (arm A) or the reverse (arm B). The starting material was CD8+ T cells sorted from blood (inferred from file names), obtained from a patient given nivolumab and ipilimumab in sequence. These receptors originate from a human donor with melanoma.

The chain links TRBV7-6 to TRBJ1-3, with D unresolved. CDR1 and CDR2 (germline): SGHVS, FNYEAQ. V was clipped by 0 bases and J by 2 bases, with 5 bases between them. The CDR3 is 14 amino acids. CDR3 sequence reads: CASSLAAPGNTIYF. CDR3 sequence (DNA): TGTGCCAGCAGCTTAGCGGCCCCTGGAAACACCATATATTTT.

The gene calls are TRBV6-5 and TRBJ1-2; 7 positions match TRBD1. V lost 5 bases to trimming and J lost 10 bases; unmatched junction nucleotides: 16. The CDR3 is made up of 15 amino acids. CDR1 is MNHEY, CDR2 SVGAGI, per germline. The CDR3 region is CASSLSTGTVSPYTF. CDR3 in DNA: TGTGCCAGCAGTCTATCTACCGGGACAGTATCACCCTACACCTTC.

The chain is built from TRBV19 and TRBJ2-5; the D gene is possibly TRBD1 (5 bases). The J call is doubtful: the DNA matches TRBJ2-7 better. CDR1 and CDR2 from the germline V gene are LNHDA and SQIVND (reference sequence). This CDR3 comprises 16 residues. CDR3 sequence (DNA): TGTGCCAGTAGTATCAGCGACACAGGCTTCTCCTACGAGCAGTACTTC. Its protein is CASSISDTGFSYEQYF.

The gene calls are TRBV5-1 and TRBJ2-1; D perhaps matches TRBD2 (7 bases). Trimming took off 0 bases at V and 0 bases at J, with 13 bases between the two ends. This CDR3 spans 17 amino acids. Per the germline V gene, CDR1 is SGHRS and CDR2 is YFSETQ. CDR3 residues: CASSLAGGPLSYNEQFF. The CDR3 DNA follows: TGCGCCAGCAGCTTGGCCGGGGGGCCCCTCTCCTACAATGAGCAGTTCTTC.

V is TRBV19 and J is TRBJ1-6; 9 bases are a match to TRBD1. Looked up from germline, CDR1 is LNHDA and CDR2 is SQIVND (reference sequence). With 9 bases clipped from V and 0 bases from J, the junction kept 9 bases outside the gene matches. CDR3 length: 17 amino acids. This CDR3 is CASTDRGMSSYNSPLHF. CDR3 DNA: TGTGCCAGCACAGACAGGGGGATGAGCTCCTATAATTCACCCCTCCACTTT. The whole variable domain, remainder taken from reference TRBV19 and TRBJ1-6, is DGGITQSPKYLFRKEGQNVTLSCEQNLNHDAMYWYRQDPGQGLRLIYYSQIVNDFQKGDIAEGYSVSREKKESFPLTVTSAQKNPTAFYLCASTDRGMSSYNSPLHFGNGTRLTVT.

The chain links TRBV5-1 to TRBJ1-2; 7 nucleotides agree with TRBD1. V lost 1 base and J lost 5; bases outside the gene matches: 17. In germline, CDR1 is SGHRS, CDR2 YFSETQ. The CDR3 extends over 18 amino acids. The CDR3 region has the DNA TGCGCCAGCAGCTTGCGGCCACGGGACAGTACCAGGGTGTATGGCTACACCTTC. Its translation is CASSLRPRDSTRVYGYTF.

This clone showed up just once. The V and J genes are TRBV7-2 and TRBJ2-7; 11 positions agree with TRBD2. J was trimmed by 5 bases and V by 2 bases; bases with no gene match: 5. Looked up from germline, CDR1 is SGHTA and CDR2 is FQGNSA. The length of the CDR3 is 15 residues. CDR3 region: CASSLYSGGVDEQYF. Written as DNA, the CDR3 is TGTGCCAGCAGCTTATATAGCGGGGGGGTGGACGAGCAGTACTTC.

This clone was observed a handful of times. The junction departs from the called germline gene at one end, perhaps through a read error. The CDR3 here is CASSQDILGSGANVLTF. CDR3 in DNA: TGCGCCAGCAGCCAGGATATCTTGGGCTCTGGGGCCAACGTCCTGACTTTC. The rearrangement uses TRBV5-8 and TRBJ2-6, with D unresolved. Per germline, CDR1 SGHTS and CDR2 YDEGEE. The CDR3 runs to 17 residues.